The entry below gives a single T cell receptor (beta chain) sequence along with its context. Its antigen target is currently unknown. Per-nucleotide qualities are absent, and no much larger clonotype sits a single base away. This specimen comes from a study of T cell responses to AZD1222 COVID-19 vaccine (dated by TCRdb to 2020 to 2023). Regarding the complete study: Because spike-specific TCR depth and breadth did not differ between the two schedules, AZD1222 recipients who got a second dose at roughly 4 weeks were pooled with those who got a second dose at roughly 12 weeks. TCR sequencing covered over 230 trial participants: nearly 210 given two doses of AZD1222 and 26 given two doses of MenACWY control vaccine. Trial participants were enrolled into age subgroups of 18-55, 56-69 and 70-plus years, which contained about 150, 27 and 61 TCR-sequenced participants, respectively. Results the study describes overall, beyond this receptor: Conclusions about previously exposed vaccinees are limited, since just a handful of AZD1222 recipients were seropositive for SARS-CoV-2 at baseline. After two AZD1222 doses, both the breadth and the depth of spike-specific TCRs were significantly higher than at day 0 and than in MenACWY recipients. Reportedly, almost half of the unique spike-specific TCRs recognized epitopes lying outside the regions that are mutated in the B.1.351 and B.1.1.7 variants. Vaccine-associated CD4 TCRs spanned the whole spike protein, with dominant responses in regions 160-218 and 743-854. Most participants were white British and females outnumbered males, and the authors suggested that clonal diversity may have been underestimated. Because no samples from the day 14 peak response were available, repertoires could be characterized only after the peak T cell response. In the small 56-69-year group, the increase in depth fell short of significance, most likely because of low power.

The sample's time point label is to be understood as: baseline before first vaccination. Vaccinee samples were obtained from the UK trials COV001 and COV002, which included a single-blind randomized controlled phase 2/3 trial of AZD1222 (ChAdOx1 nCoV-19) in healthy adults. Trial participant PBMC samples were collected at day 0 and day 28 after the second dose for TCRbeta chain sequencing. CDR3 length: 14 amino acids, cysteine to phenylalanine. The kept DNA is CDR3 alone, 42 bases in frame from the first base. Reading the germline V gene (reference sequence) gives CDR1 LNHNV and CDR2 YYDKDF. The germline V end is reduced by 1 base and the J end by 8 bases; junction bases left unmatched: 5. The CDR3 regions of human TCRbeta chains were subjected to immunosequencing. In the original analysis: Repertoire TCRs were checked for matches against a reference library of SARS-CoV-2-specific TCRs that had been generated using the MIRA antigen-specificity platform. Breadth meant the fraction of unique TCRs that were SARS-CoV-2-associated, whereas depth meant the fraction of total T cells that were SARS-CoV-2-associated. Using the MIRA data, each spike-specific TCR was assigned both to the spike region to which the TCR was reactive and to a CD4 or CD8 class. Log10-transformed breadth and depth values were compared by one-way ANOVA with Sidak's multiple comparisons tests. TCRdb limited this immuneACCESS table to in-frame rearrangements with V and J called. A share of clones is missing; checked studies link under half to unresolved V genes, and the rest is unexplained. V and J calls plus clone size are reproduced from that table; the DNA served to infer D and trimming. This sample has over 150,000 clones in its table, and about 88% of those were observed once. The ten largest clones take up around 3.1% of the sample.

The sample in question was peripheral blood, obtained on day 0 of AZD1222 vaccination. The sequence was obtained from an adult in good health. The V and J segments used are TRBV15 and TRBJ1-2; the central 9 bases match TRBD1. For the CDR3, the sequence is CATSRGGTGPGYTF. In nucleotides, the sequence is TGTGCCACCAGCAGAGGGGGGACAGGGCCAGGCTACACCTTC.